The clone carrying this T cell receptor beta chain was counted once. Its cognate antigen is unknown. Assay used: immunoSEQ multiplex PCR; TCRdb lists only in-frame clones, some missing. The repertoire holds roughly 17,000 clones, with over 60% as singletons. The data originate from a study of vaccination effects on CD4 cells after COVID-19. This CDR3 has 15 residues. V dropped 3 bases and J dropped 1; count of bases not matched to a gene: 4. The germline V gene encodes CDR1 SGHRS and CDR2 YFSETQ. The ViraFEST assay expanded antigen-specific CD4+ T cells with viral peptide pools before sequencing. Culture proceeded for 10 days, and CD4+ T cells were then isolated. By PCR, the person was confirmed to have had SARS-CoV-2 infection between March and December 2020. Vaccine administered to participants consisted of two doses of either BNT162b2 or mRNA-1273. Half-medium exchanges with IL-2 medium took place on days 3 and 7.

Source: CD4+ T cells from PBMCs cultured with SARS-CoV-2 spike peptides, taken after COVID-19 vaccination. The genes are TRBV5-1 and TRBJ2-3; 8 bases match TRBD2. The sequence derives from a human donor who had a prior SARS-CoV-2 infection. CDR3 amino acids: CASSYYSGGTDTQYF. DNA for the CDR3: TGCGCCAGCAGCTACTATAGCGGGGGCACAGATACGCAGTATTTT.